Shown below are 22 T cell receptor beta chains from a single sample sequenced in a study of blood T cell dynamics during melanoma immunotherapy. The assay was immunoSEQ multiplex PCR, and TCRdb's table has in-frame clones only and misses some. In the table there are roughly 16,000 clones, around 93% of which are singletons. The time point: week 3, after first cycle of checkpoint inhibitor. The material sequenced was effector memory CD8+ T cells from blood, taken from a patient treated with checkpoint blockade. The receptors come from a human donor with melanoma.

The gene calls are TRBV10-2 and TRBJ2-7, with 7 bases matching TRBD1. V lost 8 bases to trimming and J lost 0 bases; unmatched junction nucleotides: 4. The germline gives CDR1 WSHSY, CDR2 SAAADI. This CDR3 contains 13 residues. CDR3 region: CASEGATSYEQYF. The CDR3 DNA reads as TGCGCCAGCGAGGGGGCGACCTCCTACGAGCAGTACTTC.

CDR3 nucleotides: TGCAGCGTTGAAGGGGACTACAATGAGCAGTTCTTC. The encoded protein is CSVEGDYNEQFF. The chain employs TRBV29-1 and TRBJ2-1; D remains ambiguous. V lost 1 base, J lost 3 bases, and 4 bases lay in between. Germline CDR1 is SQVTM and CDR2 is ANQGSEA. The CDR3 length is 12 residues.

This chain connects TRBV5-1 to TRBJ2-7, with D perhaps matching TRBD2 (6 bases). CDR1 and CDR2 from the germline V gene are SGHRS and YFSETQ. V lost 5 bases, J lost 0 bases, and 12 bases lay in between. The CDR3 totals 14 residues. CDR3 protein: CASRWDLSSYEQYF. The CDR3 coding sequence is TGCGCCAGCAGGTGGGACTTAAGCTCCTACGAGCAGTACTTC.

The chain combines TRBV27 with TRBJ2-2; D unclear. Germline assignment: CDR1 MNHEY and CDR2 SMNVEV (reference sequence). V lost 3 bases to trimming and J lost 0 bases, with 11 bases between them. CDR3 length: 16 residues. The CDR3: CASSLQRLANTGELFF. The DNA of the CDR3 is TGTGCCAGCAGTTTGCAGCGACTCGCGAACACCGGGGAGCTGTTTTTT.

The rearrangement joins TRBV16 to TRBJ2-1; TRBD2 is a possible D gene (7 bases). Trimming left V 0 bases short and J 3 bases short, with 15 bases between. CDR3 length: 17 residues. Germline-derived CDR1 and CDR2 are KGHSY and FQNENV. The CDR3 DNA sequence: TGTGCCAGCAGCCAATCGGGAGGGGGACTAAACTACAATGAGCAGTTCTTC. Protein sequence: CASSQSGGGLNYNEQFF.

This clone was observed once. The chain combines TRBV6-5 with TRBJ2-2; D gene unclear. Trimming cost V 0 bases and J 4 bases, with 9 bases left between them. The CDR3 extends over 15 amino acids. Per germline, CDR1 MNHEY and CDR2 SVGAGI. This chain's CDR3 is CASSYSRESTGELFF. The CDR3 coding sequence is TGTGCCAGCAGTTACTCGAGAGAGTCCACCGGGGAGCTGTTTTTT.

The rearrangement links TRBV28 to TRBJ2-3; D possibly corresponds to TRBD2 (6 bases). This CDR3 contains 15 residues. Germline assignment: CDR1 MDHEN and CDR2 SYDVKM. The V gene lost 2 bases and the J gene lost 3 bases, with 12 bases spanning the gap. CDR3 nucleotides: TGTGCCAGCAGTTTAGGAGGGAGGAGGACAGATACGCAGTATTTT. Its protein is CASSLGGRRTDTQYF.

J is TRBJ1-1 and V is TRBV5-1; TRBD1 might be the D (5 bases). In germline, CDR1 is SGHRS, CDR2 YFSETQ. The CDR3 is made up of 15 amino acids. V lost 2 bases, J lost 8 bases, and 19 bases lay in between. The CDR3 nucleotides are TGCGCCAGCAGCTTCCAGTCGGGGGGACTACCCGAAGCTTTCTTT. Protein: CASSFQSGGLPEAFF.

The CDR3 DNA follows: TGTGCCAGCAGTTCCGGGAGGGGAAACGAGCAGTACTTC. It translates to CASSSGRGNEQYF. V usage is TRBV28 and J usage is TRBJ2-7, with 8 bases lining up with TRBD2. The CDR3 length is 13 residues. From germline, CDR1 is MDHEN and CDR2 SYDVKM. V lost 4 bases to trimming and J lost 5 bases; unmatched junction nucleotides: 4.

The chain employs TRBV4-3 and TRBJ2-7; no clear D. V was shortened by 1 base and J by 7 bases, with 5 bases between the two germline ends. The CDR3 runs 11 residues. Germline loops: CDR1 LGHNA, CDR2 YSLEER. The CDR3 is CASSQGKEQYF. The CDR3, as DNA: TGCGCCAGCAGCCAAGGAAAGGAGCAGTACTTC.

V gene TRBV11-3 combines with J gene TRBJ2-3, with D maybe TRBD1 (6 bases). This CDR3 has 14 amino acids. Trimming stripped 5 bases from V and 4 bases from J, with 13 bases between. Germline CDR1 SGHNT, CDR2 YENEEA. CDR3 amino acids: CASSPPTGPDTQYF. CDR3 DNA sequence: TGTGCCAGCAGCCCCCCAACAGGGCCAGATACGCAGTATTTT.

The J gene is TRBJ2-7, the V gene TRBV28; either TRBD1 or TRBD2 may supply D (6 bases each). Between the trimmed V and J ends, which lost 4 bases and 7 bases, there was a span of 17 bases. Germline loops: CDR1 MDHEN, CDR2 SYDVKM. The CDR3 consists of 14 residues. The CDR3 region has the DNA TGTGCCAGCAGTTCCCATCATGGGGGGACAGAGCAGTACTTC. Protein sequence: CASSSHHGGTEQYF.

The chain couples TRBV6-6 to TRBJ2-1; no definite D call. Trimming removed 4 bases at V and 8 bases at J, with 18 bases between. Germline CDR1 reads MNHNY; CDR2 reads SVGAGI (reference sequence). The CDR3 has 15 amino acids. Here the CDR3 DNA reads TGTGCCAGCAGTTGGGGAAAGGGTAATGGCGATGAGCAGTTCTTC. Its protein is CASSWGKGNGDEQFF.

The V and J genes are TRBV11-2 and TRBJ2-2; weak D call: TRBD1 (6 bases). This CDR3 has 19 amino acids. The germline gives CDR1 SGHAT, CDR2 FQNNGV. Trimming took 1 base from V and 0 from J, leaving 18 bases between them. CDR3 DNA: TGTGCCAGCAGCTTAGCGGTCCGGTGGGACAAAACGAACACCGGGGAGCTGTTTTTT. Protein product: CASSLAVRWDKTNTGELFF.

CDR3 protein: CASIRGAESPYEQYF. The CDR3 DNA sequence: TGTGCCAGCATCAGAGGGGCAGAATCCCCCTACGAGCAGTACTTC. The gene calls are TRBV7-6 and TRBJ2-7; D tentatively reads TRBD1 or TRBD2 (5 bases each). This CDR3 is 15 amino acids long. Trimming removed 7 bases at V and 2 bases at J, with 18 bases between. The germline gives CDR1 SGHVS, CDR2 FNYEAQ. Full variable domain (rest looked up from reference TRBV7-6 and TRBJ2-7): GAGVSQSPRYKVTKRGQDVALRCDPISGHVSLYWYRQALGQGPEFLTYFNYEAQQDKSGLPNDRFSAERPEGSISTLTIQRTEQRDSAMYRCASIRGAESPYEQYFGPGTRLTVT.

The chain carries TRBV6-1 and TRBJ1-4, with TRBD1 as a possible D gene (5 bases). The CDR3 is 17 amino acids. V was trimmed by 4 bases and J by 8 bases, leaving 23 bases between them. The germline gives CDR1 MNHNS, CDR2 SASEGT. The chain's CDR3 is CASSGRRGTYPREKLFF. The CDR3, as DNA: TGTGCCAGCAGTGGACGGAGGGGCACTTATCCGAGGGAAAAACTGTTTTTT.

The rearrangement joins TRBV7-6 to TRBJ2-1; 8 bases line up with TRBD2. This CDR3 contains 17 residues. The junction had 15 bases not matched to a gene; V was cut back by 5 bases and J by 6 bases. Germline CDR1 and CDR2: SGHVS and FNYEAQ. CDR3 sequence reads: CASSQTQAGAIFNEQFF. CDR3 nucleotides: TGTGCCAGCAGCCAAACCCAAGCGGGAGCGATTTTCAATGAGCAGTTCTTC.

The V call is TRBV10-3, the J call TRBJ1-5; D might be TRBD1 (5 bases). The ends were cut back, 4 bases at V and 5 bases at J, with 12 bases in the middle. CDR1 and CDR2 (germline): ENHRY, SYGVKD. CDR3 length: 14 residues. The CDR3 here is CAISVRGEDQPQHF. CDR3 bases: TGTGCCATCAGTGTGAGGGGAGAGGATCAGCCCCAGCATTTT.

The rearrangement uses TRBV2 and TRBJ2-3; perhaps TRBD2 as D (6 bases). V lost 5 bases and J 3 bases, leaving 15 bases between the germline ends. This CDR3 spans 15 amino acids. The V gene's germline CDR1 is SNHLY and CDR2 FYNNEI. The CDR3 DNA reads TGTGCCAGCAGTCCCCTTAGCGGTGTTACAGATACGCAGTATTTT. Translated, it gives CASSPLSGVTDTQYF.

The sample holds a few counts of this clone. This chain links TRBV7-6 with TRBJ1-1; the D is unclear. The CDR3 is 12 amino acids. V was cut by 3 bases and J by 7 bases, with 9 bases left in between. The germline V gene has CDR1 SGHVS and CDR2 FNYEAQ. This CDR3 is CASSFGRDEAFF. For the CDR3, the DNA is TGTGCCAGCAGCTTTGGTCGGGATGAAGCTTTCTTT. The entire variable domain, with the rest obtained from reference TRBV7-6 and TRBJ1-1, is as follows: GAGVSQSPRYKVTKRGQDVALRCDPISGHVSLYWYRQALGQGPEFLTYFNYEAQQDKSGLPNDRFSAERPEGSISTLTIQRTEQRDSAMYRCASSFGRDEAFFGQGTRLTVV.

This chain links TRBV9 with TRBJ2-1, with D possibly TRBD1 on 7 matching bases. The CDR3 is 15 residues long. Germline values: CDR1 SGDLS, CDR2 YYNGEE. Trimming cost V 3 bases and J 0 bases, with 10 bases left between them. In DNA form, the CDR3 reads TGTGCCAGCAGCGGCGGGACAGCCTCCTACAATGAGCAGTTCTTC. It is translated as CASSGGTASYNEQFF. Filled out from reference TRBV9 and TRBJ2-1, the complete variable domain reads DSGVTQTPKHLITATGQRVTLRCSPRSGDLSVYWYQQSLDQGLQFLIQYYNGEERAKGNILERFSAQQFPDLHSELNLSSLELGDSALYFCASSGGTASYNEQFFGPGTRLTVL.

This chain links TRBV6-1 with TRBJ1-5, with TRBD1 matching over 7 bases. The CDR3 totals 15 residues. Trimming at V came to 2 bases and at J to 4 bases, leaving 5 bases not matched to a gene. Germline loops: CDR1 MNHNS, CDR2 SASEGT. This CDR3 reads CASSESGTANQPQHF. CDR3 in DNA: TGTGCCAGCAGTGAATCCGGGACAGCAAATCAGCCCCAGCATTTT.